The 22 T cell receptor beta chains presented below share a single source sample, sequenced in a study of T cell responses to AZD1222 COVID-19 vaccine (dated by TCRdb to about 2021). To prepare the library, the immunoSEQ multiplex PCR assay was applied. TCRdb re-hosts the immuneACCESS table, in-frame sequences only. Its copies lack some clones; in the studies checked, an unresolved V gene accounts for under half of them, and the cause for the rest is not known. This sample lists some 31,000 clones; roughly 90% were detected once. 12% to 15% of the sample rests with the top ten. Interpreted using the paper, the time point label stands for: about 28 days (+/-7) after the second vaccine dose. The material sequenced was peripheral blood, taken 28 days after the second AZD1222 dose. All receptors derive from an adult who received the AZD1222 COVID-19 vaccine.

The chain recombines TRBV3-1 (or the pseudogene TRBV3-2) with TRBJ1-5; TRBD1 matches 7 bases. This CDR3 is 14 amino acids long. Germline V gene data show CDR1 as LGHDT and CDR2 as YNNKEL (reference sequence). J gave up 4 bases and V 4 bases, and 4 bases lay outside the gene matches. CDR3 sequence reads: CASSRRGVNQPQHF. CDR3 nucleotide sequence: TGTGCCAGCAGCCGCAGGGGGGTGAATCAGCCCCAGCATTTT.

The chain employs TRBV28 and TRBJ1-5; 7 positions agree with TRBD1. CDR3 length equals 16 residues. The V and J ends lost 2 bases and 7 bases, in that order; junction bases with no gene match: 11. The V gene's germline CDR1 is MDHEN and CDR2 SYDVKM. The DNA for the CDR3 is TGTGCCAGCAGTTTAGGAGGGGGCCCGGCTTTACAGCCCCAGCATTTT. Protein sequence: CASSLGGGPALQPQHF.

The chain uses TRBV5-1 and TRBJ2-3; D possibly corresponds to TRBD1 (5 bases). There are 16 residues in the CDR3. Trimming took off 4 bases at V and 1 base at J, with 16 bases between the two ends. The germline V gene encodes CDR1 SGHRS and CDR2 YFSETQ. The CDR3 spells CASSNQLGARTDTQYF. The CDR3 DNA reads TGCGCCAGCAGCAACCAGTTAGGGGCCCGCACAGATACGCAGTATTTT.

The rearrangement uses TRBV6-2 or TRBV6-3 and TRBJ1-5; D remains unclear. With 3 bases removed from V and 0 bases from J, the gap between germline ends came to 9 bases. Germline CDR1 reads MNHEY; CDR2 reads SVGEGT. The length of the CDR3 is 15 residues. The CDR3: CASSYLALSNQPQHF. CDR3 DNA: TGTGCCAGCAGTTATTTGGCTCTTAGCAATCAGCCCCAGCATTTT.

CDR3 residues: CASSIGGEAQYF. Here the CDR3 DNA reads TGTGCCAGTAGTATTGGCGGTGAAGCGCAGTATTTT. The rearrangement links TRBV19 to TRBJ2-3; D gene ambiguous. Germline CDR1 reads LNHDA; CDR2 reads SQIVND (reference sequence). V was clipped by 3 bases and J by 10 bases, with 11 bases between them. The CDR3 totals 12 residues.

This clone appeared a single time. The rearrangement joins TRBV18 to TRBJ1-2, with D perhaps matching TRBD1 (6 bases). The V end lost 5 bases, the J end lost 6 bases, and 10 bases lay between the germline ends. In germline, CDR1 is KGHSH, CDR2 LQKENI. The CDR3 totals 12 residues. The CDR3 region is CASSSRQDGYTF. The CDR3 bases are TGTGCCAGCTCATCGAGACAGGATGGCTACACCTTC.

The rearrangement uses TRBV30 and TRBJ1-1; 9 bases map to TRBD1. This CDR3 region has 13 residues. Germline-derived CDR1 and CDR2 are GTSNPN and SVGIG (reference sequence). J was trimmed by 10 bases and V by 0 bases; bases with no gene match: 6. The CDR3 DNA reads TGTGCCTGGAGTGTACGGACAGGGGTAGGAGCTTTCTTT. It codes for CAWSVRTGVGAFF.

The chain recombines TRBV5-8 with TRBJ2-7; 7 bases line up with TRBD1. The ends lost 4 bases at V and 2 bases at J; junction bases unmatched: 6. CDR3 length: 14 residues. Germline V lookup: CDR1 SGHTS, CDR2 YDEGEE. The DNA of the CDR3 is TGTGCCAGCAGCCCCCGGGACAGAACCTACGAGCAGTACTTC. Its protein product is CASSPRDRTYEQYF.

V is TRBV6-5 and J is TRBJ2-3; D unclear. Trimming took off 6 bases at V and 6 bases at J, with 7 bases between the two ends. The CDR3 is 11 amino acids. Per the germline V gene, CDR1 is MNHEY and CDR2 is SVGAGI. CDR3 sequence (DNA): TGTGCCAGCAGCGGTGGGGATACGCAGTATTTT. Protein sequence: CASSGGDTQYF.

V is TRBV6-5 and J is TRBJ1-5, with 8 bases aligning to TRBD1. This CDR3 contains 14 residues. Germline V lookup: CDR1 MNHEY, CDR2 SVGAGI. The V gene end was trimmed by 6 bases and the J gene end by 1 base; junction bases not matched to a gene: 2. The CDR3 reads CASRRTGSNQPQHF. The CDR3 DNA is TGTGCCAGCAGAAGGACAGGGAGCAATCAGCCCCAGCATTTT.

The V call is TRBV7-6, the J call TRBJ2-1, with unresolved D. With 5 bases removed from V and 5 bases from J, the gap between germline ends came to 16 bases. The CDR3 length is 15 residues. Germline lookup yields CDR1 SGHVS and CDR2 FNYEAQ. The CDR3 loop reads CASSRWGRSDNEQFF. The CDR3 nucleotides read TGTGCCAGCAGCCGCTGGGGAAGGAGTGACAATGAGCAGTTCTTC.

The rearrangement links TRBV28 to TRBJ1-2, with TRBD1 as a possible D gene (5 bases). The CDR3 is 13 residues long. Germline CDR1 reads MDHEN; CDR2 reads SYDVKM. The V and J ends lost 5 bases and 3 bases respectively, with 10 bases between them. Here the CDR3 DNA reads TGTGCCAGCAGTCTGACAGATTACTATGGCTACACCTTC. Translation: CASSLTDYYGYTF.

This clone appeared once. V gene TRBV29-1 combines with J gene TRBJ2-5, with D possibly called TRBD1 or TRBD2 (5 bases each). Germline V CDR1 and CDR2: SQVTM, ANQGSEA. This CDR3 spans 11 amino acids. V was pared by 8 bases and J by 7 bases, with 14 bases between. CDR3 sequence: CSQLGDGTQYF. In nucleotides, the CDR3 is TGCAGCCAACTAGGGGACGGGACCCAGTACTTC.

The genes are TRBV4-3 and TRBJ2-1; 11 bases align to TRBD1. The V and J ends lost 3 bases and 6 bases, in that order; junction bases with no gene match: 7. From germline, CDR1 is LGHNA and CDR2 YSLEER. The CDR3 runs to 16 residues. CDR3 bases: TGCGCCAGCAGCCATACCGGGACAGGGGGTCGCAATGAGCAGTTCTTC. Its translation is CASSHTGTGGRNEQFF.

This rearrangement joins TRBV6-6 to TRBJ1-1, with D uncertain. Per the germline V gene, CDR1 is MNHNY and CDR2 is SVGAGI (reference sequence). The CDR3 has 13 amino acids. V was trimmed by 4 bases and J by 0 bases, leaving 6 bases between them. The CDR3 loop is CASSSWLNTEAFF. As DNA, the CDR3 is TGTGCCAGCAGTTCCTGGTTGAACACTGAAGCTTTCTTT.

The chain employs TRBV2 and TRBJ1-6, with 7 nucleotides matching TRBD1. The CDR3 spans 14 residues. Trimming took 3 bases from V and 11 from J; bases not matched to a gene: 7. The germline gives CDR1 SNHLY, CDR2 FYNNEI. CDR3 nucleotide sequence: TGTGCCAGCAGTGATTGGGACAGCAAGCCACCCCTCCACTTT. Translation: CASSDWDSKPPLHF.

This clone was counted a single time. The V and J genes are TRBV19 and TRBJ2-5; a possible D gene is TRBD2 (5 bases). The germline CDR1 and CDR2 sequences are LNHDA and SQIVND (reference sequence). The germline V and J ends were trimmed by 4 bases and 5 bases, with 11 bases remaining between them. This CDR3 is 13 amino acids long. The CDR3 spells CASSNPGGETQYF. CDR3 DNA sequence: TGTGCCAGTAGTAACCCCGGCGGGGAGACCCAGTACTTC. The full variable domain, in which reference TRBV19 and TRBJ2-5 provide the parts outside the CDR3, is DGGITQSPKYLFRKEGQNVTLSCEQNLNHDAMYWYRQDPGQGLRLIYYSQIVNDFQKGDIAEGYSVSREKKESFPLTVTSAQKNPTAFYLCASSNPGGETQYFGPGTRLLVL.

The chain recombines TRBV6-1 with TRBJ2-2; the D gene is possibly TRBD1 (5 bases). V was shortened by 2 bases and J by 6 bases, with 16 bases between the two germline ends. Germline CDR1 and CDR2: MNHNS and SASEGT. The CDR3 runs to 16 residues. The CDR3 is CASSEFATRGSGELFF. The CDR3 bases are TGTGCCAGCAGTGAATTTGCGACAAGGGGATCCGGGGAGCTGTTTTTT.

V is TRBV9 and J is TRBJ2-7; D unresolved. The V and J ends lost 4 bases and 7 bases respectively, with 18 bases between them. This CDR3 region has 14 residues. Germline V lookup: CDR1 SGDLS, CDR2 YYNGEE. The CDR3 here is CASSLGHLSGEQYF. Written as DNA, the CDR3 is TGTGCCAGCAGCCTCGGGCACCTGTCTGGGGAGCAGTACTTC.

V gene TRBV12-5 combines with J gene TRBJ1-1, with TRBD1 matching 8 bases. V lost 2 bases to trimming and J lost 3 bases; unmatched junction nucleotides: 11. CDR3 length: 17 residues. Germline lookup yields CDR1 LGHNT and CDR2 FRNRAP. CDR3 bases: TGTGCTAGTGGTTTGAAGGGGGCAGGGGGCTCCTACACTGAAGCTTTCTTT. It encodes CASGLKGAGGSYTEAFF.

The chain uses TRBV9 and TRBJ2-3; the match to TRBD1 covers 9 bases. The CDR3 has 18 amino acids. Germline V gene lookup returns CDR1 SGDLS and CDR2 YYNGEE. V lost 0 bases to trimming and J lost 0 bases; unmatched junction nucleotides: 8. The CDR3 sequence: CASSVGDGTGTSTDTQYF. CDR3 bases: TGTGCCAGCAGCGTAGGGGACGGGACAGGGACTAGCACAGATACGCAGTATTTT.

The V call is TRBV5-6, the J call TRBJ2-2; 9 bases are shared with TRBD1. Unmatched junction bases numbered 4, after V lost 0 bases and J lost 7 bases. CDR3 length: 15 residues. Germline CDR1 SGHDT, CDR2 YYEEEE. CDR3 in amino acids: CASSLDRGRVGELFF. The CDR3 DNA reads as TGTGCCAGCAGCTTGGACAGGGGGCGGGTCGGGGAGCTGTTTTTT.